This passage covers 9 T cell receptor beta chains from one sample sequenced in a study of T cells after posttransplantation cyclophosphamide. Generated by immunoSEQ multiplex PCR, the TCRdb table keeps only in-frame clones and is missing some. Of approximately 40,000 clones in the sample, around 78% were seen once. A marrow graft followed busulfan-fludarabine conditioning, with cyclophosphamide on days +3 and +4. Sequenced material: CD4+ T cells sorted from blood, taken approximately 2,000 days after a stem cell transplant with posttransplant cyclophosphamide. The origin of the receptors is a female patient aged 35-55 years who received an allogeneic stem cell transplant from a related donor, was CMV-positive, and had no GVHD. Some T cells may be graft donor cells.

The rearrangement joins TRBV7-2 to TRBJ1-4, with D unclear. The CDR3 spans 16 residues. Germline V CDR1 and CDR2: SGHTA, FQGNSA. V lost 1 base, J lost 8 bases, and 17 bases lay in between. The CDR3 sequence: CASSLVRRVGGEKLFF. The CDR3 nucleotides read TGTGCCAGCAGCTTAGTCCGGAGGGTCGGAGGGGAAAAACTGTTTTTT.

V and J are TRBV18 and TRBJ2-6; D gene unclear. Trimming stripped 7 bases from V and 2 bases from J, with 12 bases between. CDR1 and CDR2 (germline): KGHSH, LQKENI. The CDR3 extends over 15 amino acids. The CDR3 region has the DNA TGTGCCAGCTTCTATCAAGAGGCTGGGGCCAACGTCCTGACTTTC. This gives the protein CASFYQEAGANVLTF.

The chain uses TRBV7-8 and TRBJ1-4, with D possibly TRBD1 on 5 matching bases. Germline V gives CDR1 SGHVS, CDR2 FQNEAQ. Trimming cost V 5 bases and J 7 bases, with 14 bases left between them. This CDR3 contains 14 residues. For the CDR3, the DNA is TGTGCCAGCAGCGAACAGGCGAGGTTTGAAAAACTGTTTTTT. Amino acid sequence: CASSEQARFEKLFF.

CDR3 sequence reads: CASSYSKPSAPLHF. CDR3 nucleotide sequence: TGTGCCAGCAGTTACTCGAAACCGAGTGCACCCCTCCACTTT. The rearrangement links TRBV6-6 to TRBJ1-6; D is uncertain. Between the trimmed V and J ends, which lost 0 bases and 11 bases, there was a span of 11 bases. Germline V gene lookup returns CDR1 MNHNY and CDR2 SVGAGI (reference sequence). The CDR3 has 14 amino acids.

This clone showed up just a few times. The chain links TRBV19 to TRBJ1-1, with 9 bases lining up with TRBD1. J gave up 0 bases and V 5 bases, and 4 bases lay outside the gene matches. Germline-derived CDR1 and CDR2 are LNHDA and SQIVND (reference sequence). The length of the CDR3 is 15 residues. CDR3 coding DNA: TGTGCCAGTAGTCCGCGGGACAGGGTGAACACTGAAGCTTTCTTT. This gives the protein CASSPRDRVNTEAFF.

The chain carries TRBV11-2 and TRBJ2-5; a possible D gene is TRBD1 (6 bases). CDR3 length: 17 residues. Germline-derived CDR1 and CDR2 are SGHAT and FQNNGV. The germline V and J ends were trimmed by 2 bases and 3 bases, with 19 bases remaining between them. The CDR3, as DNA: TGTGCCAGCAGCTTAACCCTGACAGGATATAGGGAAGAGACCCAGTACTTC. Its protein is CASSLTLTGYREETQYF.

This clone was seen a single time. This chain uses TRBV9 with TRBJ2-1; 11 bases match TRBD2. V lost 5 bases to trimming and J lost 9 bases; unmatched junction nucleotides: 7. CDR3 length: 14 residues. CDR1 is SGDLS, CDR2 YYNGEE, per germline. CDR3 sequence reads: CASSISGGAAEQFF. The CDR3 bases are TGTGCCAGCAGTATTAGCGGGGGGGCCGCTGAGCAGTTCTTC.

This clone has just one count. The J gene is TRBJ1-5, the V gene TRBV16, with a possible D match to TRBD1 (5 bases). This CDR3 contains 15 residues. Germline V gene sequence: CDR1 KGHSY, CDR2 FQNENV. V was clipped by 2 bases and J by 4 bases, with 12 bases between them. CDR3 bases: TGTGCCAGCAGCCAACATGCAGGGTCAAATCAGCCCCAGCATTTT. As protein: CASSQHAGSNQPQHF. Looking up the rest from reference TRBV16 and TRBJ1-5 gives the full variable domain: GEEVAQTPKHLVRGEGQKAKLYCAPIKGHSYVFWYQQVLKNEFKFLISFQNENVFDETGMPKERFSAKCLPNSPCSLEIQATKLEDSAVYFCASSQHAGSNQPQHFGDGTRLSIL.

The chain joins TRBV9 to TRBJ1-4; TRBD1 agrees at 10 bases. Germline loops: CDR1 SGDLS, CDR2 YYNGEE. Unmatched junction bases numbered 5, after V lost 3 bases and J lost 6 bases. The CDR3 loop spans 15 amino acids. The CDR3 region is CASSAGQGNDEKLFF. In DNA form, the CDR3 reads TGTGCCAGCAGCGCGGGACAGGGGAACGATGAAAAACTGTTTTTT. The entire variable domain, with the rest obtained from reference TRBV9 and TRBJ1-4, is as follows: DSGVTQTPKHLITATGQRVTLRCSPRSGDLSVYWYQQSLDQGLQFLIQYYNGEERAKGNILERFSAQQFPDLHSELNLSSLELGDSALYFCASSAGQGNDEKLFFGSGTQLSVL.